These 21 T cell receptor beta chains originate from one sample sequenced in a study of glioma-infiltrating T cells after dendritic cell vaccination. Indicated time point: after dendritic cell vaccination, including at tumor progression/relapse. Clones were sequenced by immunoSEQ multiplex PCR, and TCRdb holds only the in-frame ones, with some missing. This sample has some 90,000 clones; roughly 77% occur once, and the top ten carry over 2%. The material sequenced was blood, taken after dendritic cell vaccination. Receptors originate from a human donor with glioblastoma.

This rearrangement joins TRBV12-5 to TRBJ2-5; TRBD1 aligns across 8 bases. Germline V gene lookup returns CDR1 LGHNT and CDR2 FRNRAP. The ends lost 1 base at V and 11 bases at J; junction bases unmatched: 9. The CDR3 consists of 14 residues. CDR3 sequence reads: CASGLGTGRVKQYF. CDR3 sequence (DNA): TGTGCTAGTGGTTTGGGGACAGGGCGCGTGAAGCAGTACTTC.

On this clone: Other DNA sequences in the sample encode the same CDR3. This chain connects TRBV7-6 to TRBJ1-1; 7 nucleotides line up with TRBD1. Germline V gene sequence: CDR1 SGHVS, CDR2 FNYEAQ. V dropped 4 bases and J dropped 2; count of bases not matched to a gene: 4. The CDR3 has 14 residues. CDR3 amino acids: CASSSYRGNTEAFF. Written as DNA, the CDR3 is TGTGCCAGCAGCTCTTACAGGGGCAACACTGAAGCTTTCTTT.

V usage is TRBV15 and J usage is TRBJ2-5; 10 bases fit TRBD1. Looked up from germline, CDR1 is LNHNV and CDR2 is YYDKDF (reference sequence). CDR3 length: 14 residues. Losses at the gene ends were 8 bases for V and 5 bases for J; bases not matched to a gene: 8. The CDR3 nucleotides are TGTGCCACCTCAAGGGACAGGGGCTGGGAGACCCAGTACTTC. Translating it yields CATSRDRGWETQYF.

The rearrangement uses TRBV5-1 and TRBJ1-2; D is unresolved. The CDR3 is 12 residues long. CDR1 SGHRS and CDR2 YFSETQ come from the germline V gene. Trimming took 4 bases from V and 1 from J, leaving 5 bases between them. CDR3 protein: CASSEINYGYTF. The DNA of the CDR3 is TGCGCCAGCAGCGAGATTAACTATGGCTACACCTTC.

This chain connects TRBV5-1 to TRBJ2-3, with TRBD2 as a possible D gene (6 bases). V lost 4 bases, J lost 0 bases, and 9 bases lay in between. Per the germline V gene, CDR1 is SGHRS and CDR2 is YFSETQ. This CDR3 region has 14 residues. The CDR3 nucleotides are TGCGCCAGCAGCCCGGGACTTAGCACAGATACGCAGTATTTT. It encodes CASSPGLSTDTQYF.

This sequence joins TRBV6-5 and TRBJ2-3, with 8 bases identical to TRBD2. Germline V gives CDR1 MNHEY, CDR2 SVGAGI. CDR3 size: 16 residues. V was pared by 4 bases and J by 7 bases, with 13 bases of the junction left unmatched. Here the CDR3 DNA reads TGTGCCAGCAGTTCCCAGGGAGCGGGAGTAACAAATACGCAGTATTTT. Translating gives CASSSQGAGVTNTQYF.

The chain combines TRBV5-4 with TRBJ2-3, with TRBD2 as a possible D gene (6 bases). The germline CDR1 and CDR2 sequences are SGHNT and YYREEE (reference sequence). Trimming cost V 2 bases and J 0 bases, with 10 bases left between them. The CDR3 is made up of 15 amino acids. The CDR3 DNA sequence: TGTGCCAGCAGCTTCGCGGGGCTAAGCACAGATACGCAGTATTTT. Translating it yields CASSFAGLSTDTQYF.

The gene calls are TRBV19 and TRBJ1-5; TRBD1 matches 10 bases. The CDR3 has 14 amino acids. V was pared by 6 bases and J by 6 bases, with 5 bases of the junction left unmatched. Germline CDR1 is LNHDA and CDR2 is SQIVND (reference sequence). Here the CDR3 reads CASRNRDRGQPQHF. CDR3 nucleotides: TGTGCCAGTAGGAACCGGGACAGGGGTCAGCCCCAGCATTTT.

V is TRBV5-1 and J is TRBJ2-7; D uncertain. V dropped 2 bases and J dropped 5 bases, with 8 bases sitting between them. Germline values: CDR1 SGHRS, CDR2 YFSETQ. The CDR3 runs 12 residues. The CDR3 spells CASSFERDEQYF. CDR3 coding DNA: TGCGCCAGCAGCTTTGAAAGAGACGAGCAGTACTTC.

The chain couples TRBV5-4 to TRBJ1-1; D remains ambiguous. The CDR3 extends over 13 amino acids. V dropped 0 bases and J dropped 5 bases, with 8 bases sitting between them. CDR1 SGHNT and CDR2 YYREEE come from the germline V gene (reference sequence). The CDR3 DNA sequence: TGTGCCAGCAGCTTGGTCGGGAGGACTGAAGCTTTCTTT. This gives the protein CASSLVGRTEAFF.

The table lists this clone with a few counts. The chain links TRBV18 to TRBJ2-1, with 11 bases lining up with TRBD2. The CDR3 length is 17 residues. V shed 0 bases and J 2 bases; nucleotides not matched to a gene: 3. Germline V lookup: CDR1 KGHSH, CDR2 LQKENI. CDR3 coding DNA: TGTGCCAGCTCACCACCTCTAGCGGGAGGTACCTACAATGAGCAGTTCTTC. Its translation is CASSPPLAGGTYNEQFF.

The chain combines TRBV6-5 with TRBJ1-1; the D is unclear. V was clipped by 0 bases and J by 3 bases, with 14 bases between them. The V gene's germline CDR1 is MNHEY and CDR2 SVGAGI. The CDR3 covers 16 residues. CDR3 residues: CASSYSYGPAYTEAFF. CDR3 nucleotides: TGTGCCAGCAGTTACTCGTATGGTCCTGCGTACACTGAAGCTTTCTTT.

The genes are TRBV6-4 and TRBJ2-3, with TRBD1 as a possible D gene (6 bases). Germline CDR1 is MRHNA and CDR2 is SNTAGT. Trimming took 2 bases from V and 1 from J, leaving 7 bases between them. This CDR3 has 14 residues. The CDR3 DNA sequence: TGTGCCAGCAGTGACGACAGGCGCACAGATACGCAGTATTTT. Translation: CASSDDRRTDTQYF.

This sequence joins TRBV28 and TRBJ2-2; 9 bases are a match to TRBD1. CDR3 length: 19 amino acids. CDR1 MDHEN and CDR2 SYDVKM come from the germline V gene. J was trimmed by 2 bases and V by 7 bases; bases with no gene match: 17. The CDR3 bases are TGTGCCAGCACCACATCATCCGGGACAGGGAGGTTCAACACCGGGGAGCTGTTTTTT. It codes for CASTTSSGTGRFNTGELFF.

The V gene is TRBV19, the J gene TRBJ2-1, with D perhaps TRBD2 (6 bases). The CDR3 covers 16 residues. Germline CDR1 LNHDA, CDR2 SQIVND (reference sequence). V lost 5 bases and J 12 bases, leaving 26 bases between the germline ends. The CDR3 reads CASSLSPGLEMGGQFF. The CDR3 DNA is TGTGCCAGTAGTCTTTCCCCGGGCCTCGAAATGGGGGGGCAGTTCTTC. Filled out from reference TRBV19 and TRBJ2-1, the complete variable domain reads DGGITQSPKYLFRKEGQNVTLSCEQNLNHDAMYWYRQDPGQGLRLIYYSQIVNDFQKGDIAEGYSVSREKKESFPLTVTSAQKNPTAFYLCASSLSPGLEMGGQFFGPGTRLTVL.

The chain carries TRBV30 and TRBJ2-3, with a tentative D call TRBD1 (6 bases). The CDR3 is 13 amino acids. Per the germline V gene, CDR1 is GTSNPN and CDR2 is SVGIG (reference sequence). V was pared by 2 bases and J by 4 bases, with 10 bases between. The CDR3 DNA follows: TGTGCCTGGAGTCGCAACAGGGCAGATACGCAGTATTTT. This encodes CAWSRNRADTQYF.

The chain uses TRBV2 and TRBJ1-3, with D possibly matching TRBD1 (5 bases). Trimming removed 6 bases at V and 4 bases at J, with 13 bases between. The CDR3 has 14 residues. Germline V CDR1 and CDR2: SNHLY, FYNNEI. The DNA of the CDR3 is TGTGCCAGCAGGACTCCAGGGATCGGAAACACCATATATTTT. Translating gives CASRTPGIGNTIYF.

The chain is built from TRBV7-8 and TRBJ1-2; a possible D gene is TRBD1 (6 bases). The germline V gene has CDR1 SGHVS and CDR2 FQNEAQ. The CDR3 contains 16 residues. V lost 1 base to trimming and J lost 2 bases, with 14 bases between them. CDR3 region: CASSLVGSRGNYGYTF. The CDR3 coding sequence is TGTGCCAGCAGCTTAGTGGGTTCAAGGGGGAACTATGGCTACACCTTC.

The genes are TRBV5-1 and TRBJ2-2, with 8 bases matching TRBD2. Germline V lookup: CDR1 SGHRS, CDR2 YFSETQ. With 2 bases clipped from V and 0 bases from J, the junction kept 0 bases outside the gene matches. This CDR3 is 15 amino acids long. CDR3 bases: TGCGCCAGCAGCTTTAGCGGGGCGAACACCGGGGAGCTGTTTTTT. It is translated as CASSFSGANTGELFF.

Only a few counts were recorded for this clone. This chain connects TRBV19 to TRBJ1-2; D ambiguous. Trimming removed 5 bases from V and 5 bases from J, with 15 bases in between. CDR1 and CDR2 (germline): LNHDA, SQIVND (reference sequence). The CDR3 loop spans 14 amino acids. The CDR3 DNA is TGTGCCAGTAGTGAAGACGGGAGGACGTATGGCTACACCTTC. It encodes CASSEDGRTYGYTF.

The chain recombines TRBV6-5 with TRBJ1-2; unclear D gene. The V gene's germline CDR1 is MNHEY and CDR2 SVGAGI. Between the trimmed V and J ends, which lost 7 bases and 5 bases, there was a span of 20 bases. The CDR3 covers 15 residues. The CDR3 coding sequence is TGTGCCAGCAAGAGGTCTGGTCTTCTTGGGTATGGCTACACCTTC. Amino acids: CASKRSGLLGYGYTF.